This TCR beta chain appears in the sequencing data of a study of control samples from healthy donors and cancer patients. Per the germline V gene, CDR1 is SGHTA and CDR2 is FQGNSA. The CDR3 covers 13 residues. Trimming removed 7 bases from V and 8 bases from J, with 17 bases in between. Clones were sequenced by immunoSEQ multiplex PCR, and TCRdb holds only the in-frame ones, with some missing. Altogether 150,000 or so clones are present, just under 95% being singletons, with the ten largest covering over 12%. The receptor was isolated from a man aged 55 to 70 with colorectal cancer. Sample: PBMCs. This chain uses TRBV7-2 with TRBJ1-2, with TRBD1 as a possible D gene (5 bases). The CDR3: CASTENRGEGYTF. Written as DNA, the CDR3 is TGTGCCAGCACCGAAAATCGAGGGGAGGGCTACACCTTC. Full variable domain (missing parts from reference TRBV7-2 and TRBJ1-2): GAGVSQSPSNKVTEKGKDVELRCDPISGHTALYWYRQSLGQGLEFLIYFQGNSAPDKSGLPSDRFSAERTGGSVSTLTIQRTQQEDSAVYLCASTENRGEGYTFGSGTRLTVV.